This TCR beta chain is from a study of tumor-infiltrating lymphocytes in localized non-small cell lung cancer (dated by TCRdb to the early 2020s). Broadly, across the study: Patients whose samples were collected after neoadjuvant chemotherapy, as well as both smokers and never-smokers and several histologies, were included in the cohort. A total of 55 or so patients were included in the paired tumor versus uninvolved lung comparison of immunoSEQ T-cell fraction. From each patient came resected tumor tissue plus uninvolved lung tissue from that same patient, and the uninvolved lung tissue was described as non-adjacent to the tumor. The same patients underwent several integrated assays, with TCR sequencing performed together with flow cytometry, multiplex immunofluorescence, RNA-seq, exome sequencing and proteomics. The overall ICON cohort was composed of approximately 150 surgical patients with localized non-small cell lung cancer whose tumors were resected.

The first patient joined ICON in April 2016, and enrollment wrapped up when the last patient was enrolled in the second half of 2018. From a subcohort of 70 to 85 patients, fresh tumor and matched uninvolved tissue were collected for in-depth immune analyses, including TCR sequencing. DNA for TCR sequencing was isolated from bulk tissue, and no cell sorting was done. To note about this clone: Its binding antigen is unknown. Per-base quality was not reported, and no clone a single base away is much larger than it.

The T-cell fraction in tumor and uninvolved lung tissue was provided by TCR sequencing with the immunoSEQ assay. The authors processed their data as follows. For survival analysis, patients were divided into high (upper tertile) and low (lower two tertiles) T-cell fraction groups, which were compared by log-rank test. Paired tumor versus uninvolved lung differences in T-cell fraction were tested with a signed-rank test. Entries here come from immuneACCESS through TCRdb and include only in-frame sequences with V and J called. Some clones fail to appear in such tables; in the studies checked, an unresolved V gene covers under half of the shortfall, and the cause of the remainder is unknown. The V and J calls and clone size are taken from that table; D and trimming were inferred from the DNA. For this sample the table gives roughly 1,500 clones, of which less than 85% were detected only once. The ten largest clonotypes hold about 7.3% of the sample.

The paper as a whole reports these results and caveats: Because different pieces of the same tissue were used for different assays, technical variation could not be separated from intratumor heterogeneity. Since assay coverage differed from patient to patient depending on how much tissue was available, TCR sequencing was done for only a subset of the cohort. The TCR-derived T-cell fraction showed no difference between the flow cytometry-defined immunotypes IM1 (good prognosis) and IM2 (poor prognosis). No association of tumor T-cell fraction from TCR sequencing with recurrence-free survival was found (p = 0.61). TCRbeta sequencing supported higher T cell infiltration in tumors than in uninvolved lung tissue, consistent with immunofluorescence CD3 counts.

Sequenced material: lung tumor tissue. This clonotype was obtained from a human donor with non-small cell lung cancer.

The CDR3 reads CAISESTDSYNEQFF. Read as DNA, the sequence is TGTGCCATCAGTGAGTCGACCGACTCCTACAATGAGCAGTTCTTC. The receptor chain draws on TRBV10-3 and TRBJ2-1, with the identity of the D gene unclear. The CDR3 runs 15 amino acids, cysteine and phenylalanine included. The kept DNA is CDR3 alone, 45 bases in frame from the first base. V is clipped by 0 bases and J by 0 bases, and the sequence between their germline boundaries is 6 bases long. CDR1 and CDR2, per the germline V gene, are ENHRY and SYGVKD.